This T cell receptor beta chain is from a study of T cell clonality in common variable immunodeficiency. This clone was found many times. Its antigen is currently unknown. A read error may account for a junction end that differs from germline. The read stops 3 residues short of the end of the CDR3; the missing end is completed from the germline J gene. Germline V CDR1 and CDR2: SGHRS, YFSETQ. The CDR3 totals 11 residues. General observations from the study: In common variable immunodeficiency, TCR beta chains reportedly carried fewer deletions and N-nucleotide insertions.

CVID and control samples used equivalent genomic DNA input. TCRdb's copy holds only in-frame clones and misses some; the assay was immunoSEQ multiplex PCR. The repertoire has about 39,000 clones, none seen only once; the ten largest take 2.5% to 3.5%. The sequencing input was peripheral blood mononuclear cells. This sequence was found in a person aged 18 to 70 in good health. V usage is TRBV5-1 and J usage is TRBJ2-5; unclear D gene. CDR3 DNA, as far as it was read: TGCGCCAGCAGACGCCAAGGGACC. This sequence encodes CASRRQGT. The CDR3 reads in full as CASRRQGTQYF.